The sample holds a few counts of the clone carrying this T cell receptor (beta chain). Its specificity is not known. This sample stems from a study of T cells in Graves' hyperthyroidism and ophthalmopathy. TCR beta CDR3 regions were amplified from RNA. During a first-round RT-PCR of the TCR CDR3, the HTBI primer set was used. TCRdb reprocessed the multiplex PCR reads via MiXCR and lists one record per CDR3 protein. In the table there are 300,000 to 450,000 distinct CDR3 sequences, roughly 14% of which are singletons. Germline V gene data show CDR1 as KGHSH and CDR2 as LQKENI. V lost 6 bases and J lost 6, with 15 bases in between. The CDR3 length is 14 residues. Newly diagnosed hyperthyroidism, duration under 2 months, in patients aged 18 to 65. Exclusions: uncontrolled infection, other autoimmune disease, pregnancy, lactation. Diagnostic decisions used clinical symptoms, serum thyroxine and TRAb, thyroid ultrasound and orbital computed tomography.

The study's findings and limits: In blood, most of the thyroid clonotypes expanded above 0.001 were also present.

Specimen: blood. The chain recombines TRBV18 with TRBJ1-5; maybe TRBD1 (6 bases). The sequence was collected from a woman aged 18-29 years with Graves' hyperthyroidism that later progressed to Graves' ophthalmopathy. The CDR3 reads CASSLTGEGQPQHF. In nucleotides, the CDR3 is TGTGCCAGCTCGCTGACAGGAGAAGGTCAGCCCCAGCATTTT.